This T cell receptor (beta chain) was identified during a study of identical twins. Whole-study results and caveats: Fewer insertions marked abundant cord blood beta clonotypes; young adult naive trended weakly, memory not at all.

As regards this clonotype: Antigen: not known.

TCRdb itself ran the 5' RACE reads through MiXCR, one entry per CDR3 protein. The table lists roughly 700,000 distinct CDR3 sequences, over 8.5% of them singletons. This sample also appeared in a second study, on yellow fever vaccine responses in identical twins.

What was sequenced was PBMCs. This TCR was recovered from a woman in her late teens or twenties in good health.

The CDR3 DNA is TGCAGTGCAAACCCGGGACAGCAAGAGACCCAGTACTTC. It codes for CSANPGQQETQYF. V is TRBV20-1 and J is TRBJ2-5, with 7 bases matching TRBD1. Germline trimming cut 6 bases from V and 2 bases from J; bases unmatched to any gene: 6. CDR1 and CDR2 from the germline V gene are DFQATT and SNEGSKA (reference sequence). The CDR3 has 13 amino acids.